The 13 T cell receptor beta chains below all came from one sample that was sequenced in a study of metastatic and nonmetastatic thyroid tumors. TCRdb re-called clones via MiXCR from the PCR reads. The sample records roughly 15,000 clones, over 9.5% being singletons. No patient received treatment before thyroid surgery. The sequenced sample was blood. These receptors were taken from a female donor with papillary thyroid cancer or a benign thyroid nodule (not recorded which). Some clones in this sample may be carry-over from other donors' samples.

In this sample, this clone is medium-sized. CDR3: CASALGSSYNSPLHF. CDR3 DNA sequence: TGTGCCAGCGCCCTTGGGAGCTCCTATAATTCACCCCTCCACTTT. The V and J genes are TRBV6-1 and TRBJ1-6; D is uncertain. V was trimmed by 8 bases and J by 0 bases, leaving 11 bases between them. CDR1 is MNHNS, CDR2 SASEGT, per germline. The CDR3 is 15 amino acids.

This clone has a count of ten or more. J is TRBJ2-7 and V is TRBV7-2; TRBD2 matches at 9 bases. CDR1 and CDR2 from the germline V gene are SGHTA and FQGNSA. J lost 2 bases, V lost 3 bases, and 2 bases had no gene match. The CDR3 sequence is 14 residues long. The CDR3 loop reads CASSFQRGAYEQYF. DNA of the CDR3: TGTGCCAGCAGCTTTCAGCGGGGGGCCTACGAGCAGTACTTC.

By share, this clone ranks as medium-sized. The chain employs TRBV6-1 and TRBJ2-3, with D perhaps TRBD1 or TRBD2 (5 bases each). The germline V gene encodes CDR1 MNHNS and CDR2 SASEGT. V lost 10 bases and J 3 bases, leaving 20 bases between the germline ends. The CDR3 sequence is 15 residues long. The CDR3 protein is CATLSRTGGTDTQYF. CDR3 coding DNA: TGTGCCACCCTCTCCCGGACTGGGGGAACAGATACGCAGTATTTT.

This clone has at least ten counts. The J gene is TRBJ1-2, the V gene TRBV3-1; D is uncertain. Per germline, CDR1 LGHDT and CDR2 YNNKEL (reference sequence). Trimming shortened V by 0 bases and J by 8 bases, and 13 bases separated the two germline ends. CDR3 length: 14 amino acids. CDR3 amino acids: CASSQDGSPRGYTF. In DNA form, the CDR3 reads TGTGCCAGCAGCCAAGACGGCTCCCCGAGGGGCTACACCTTC.

Notes on this clone: Being one base from a much bigger clone, this may be a read error. The same CDR3 can be traced to other DNA sequences in this sample. The chain links TRBV12-3 or TRBV12-4 to TRBJ1-5; D gene unclear. This CDR3 contains 14 residues. The V end lost 6 bases, the J end lost 4 bases, and 13 bases lay between the germline ends. The CDR3 DNA follows: TGTGCCAGCAGCTCTGTACCTGCTAATCAGCCCCAGCATTTT. Translation: CASSSVPANQPQHF.

This clone was found many times. V usage is TRBV9 and J usage is TRBJ2-7, with 8 bases that match TRBD1. Germline CDR1 reads SGDLS; CDR2 reads YYNGEE. The V and J ends lost 0 bases and 0 bases, in that order; junction bases with no gene match: 2. The CDR3 spans 15 residues. DNA for the CDR3: TGTGCCAGCAGCGTAGCGGGACAGGACTCCTACGAGCAGTACTTC. Its protein product is CASSVAGQDSYEQYF.

Here the CDR3 DNA reads TGTGCCAGCAGCCCATGGAGCGGGAGGGTCGATCATACGCAGTATTTT. As protein: CASSPWSGRVDHTQYF. The chain uses TRBV11-2 and TRBJ2-3; 10 bases match TRBD2. CDR1 is SGHAT, CDR2 FQNNGV, per germline. J was trimmed by 7 bases and V by 5 bases; bases with no gene match: 12. The CDR3 loop spans 16 amino acids.

The genes are TRBV2 and TRBJ1-1, with D perhaps matching TRBD1 (6 bases). CDR1 and CDR2 (germline): SNHLY, FYNNEI. Trimming stripped 7 bases from V and 6 bases from J, with 21 bases between. This CDR3 is built from 15 residues. CDR3 in DNA: TGTGCCAGCACACTAGGGGGGAAAGGGGTCTCTGAAGCTTTCTTT. Translated: CASTLGGKGVSEAFF.

The V gene is TRBV11-3, the J gene TRBJ1-2, with D perhaps TRBD1 (6 bases). Trimming took 5 bases from V and 12 from J, leaving 19 bases between them. Germline assignment: CDR1 SGHNT and CDR2 YENEEA. The CDR3 consists of 13 residues. The CDR3 DNA follows: TGTGCCAGCAGCCTGACAGGAACTCGTGTCCACACCTTC. As protein: CASSLTGTRVHTF.

The sample holds many counts of this clone. The V and J genes are TRBV5-1 and TRBJ2-5, with D perhaps TRBD2 (7 bases). V dropped 5 bases and J dropped 1 base, with 12 bases sitting between them. CDR3 length: 14 residues. Germline V gene lookup returns CDR1 SGHRS and CDR2 YFSETQ. For the CDR3, the DNA is TGCGCCAGCAGGTCGGGGGGCCTCCAAGAGACCCAGTACTTC. As protein: CASRSGGLQETQYF. Combining the CDR3 with reference TRBV5-1 and TRBJ2-5 gives the whole variable domain KAGVTQTPRYLIKTRGQQVTLSCSPISGHRSVSWYQQTPGQGLQFLFEYFSETQRNKGNFPGRFSGRQFSNSRSEMNVSTLELGDSALYLCASRSGGLQETQYFGPGTRLLVL.

The chain employs TRBV7-9 and TRBJ2-2; possible D gene TRBD1, 5 bases. This CDR3 is built from 13 residues. Trimming took 0 bases from V and 6 from J, leaving 5 bases between them. Germline V gene sequence: CDR1 SEHNR, CDR2 FQNEAQ (reference sequence). The CDR3 is CASSLAGAGELFF. CDR3 in DNA: TGTGCCAGCAGCTTAGCAGGGGCCGGGGAGCTGTTTTTT.

In its sample, this clone ranks as medium-sized. The rearrangement joins TRBV7-8 to TRBJ2-3; D is undetermined. The germline V gene has CDR1 SGHVS and CDR2 FQNEAQ. CDR3 length: 14 residues. With 1 base removed from V and 5 bases from J, the gap between germline ends came to 10 bases. In nucleotides, the CDR3 is TGTGCCAGCAGCTTAGGTGGCAGCCGAGATACGCAGTATTTT. It yields the protein CASSLGGSRDTQYF.

This clone has more than one count but fewer than ten. The gene calls are TRBV27 and TRBJ2-3; TRBD2 agrees at 8 bases. CDR1 MNHEY and CDR2 SMNVEV come from the germline V gene (reference sequence). J gave up 2 bases and V 5 bases, and 9 bases lay outside the gene matches. The CDR3 sequence is 16 residues long. CDR3 in DNA: TGTGCCAGCAGTGATCGGGGGGGACTAGACACAGATACGCAGTATTTT. This sequence encodes CASSDRGGLDTDTQYF.